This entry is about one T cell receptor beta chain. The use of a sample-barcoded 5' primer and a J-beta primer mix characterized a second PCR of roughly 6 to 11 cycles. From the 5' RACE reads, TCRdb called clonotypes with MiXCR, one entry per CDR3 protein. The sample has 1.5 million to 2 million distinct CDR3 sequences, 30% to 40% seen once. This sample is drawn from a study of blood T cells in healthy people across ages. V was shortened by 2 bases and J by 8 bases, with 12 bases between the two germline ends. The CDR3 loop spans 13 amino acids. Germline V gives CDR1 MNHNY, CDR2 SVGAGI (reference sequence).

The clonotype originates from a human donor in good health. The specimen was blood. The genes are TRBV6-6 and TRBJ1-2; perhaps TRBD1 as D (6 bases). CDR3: CASSYEGVGGYTF. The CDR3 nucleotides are TGTGCCAGCAGTTACGAGGGGGTCGGCGGCTACACCTTC.